Below are 10 T cell receptor beta chains sequenced from a single sample in a study of PD-L1 blockade in urothelial cancer. The table came from immunoSEQ multiplex PCR; TCRdb's copy has only in-frame clones and leaves some out. In the table there are some 30,000 clones, 75% to 85% of which are singletons. Documented time point: peripheral blood 6 weeks after treatment start. Specimen: PBMCs, collected around atezolizumab (anti-PD-L1) treatment. These receptors were obtained from a man in his 70s with urothelial cancer.

V and J are TRBV6-1 and TRBJ2-7, with D tentatively TRBD1 (6 bases). From germline, CDR1 is MNHNS and CDR2 SASEGT. CDR3 size: 16 residues. V was cut by 4 bases and J by 1 base, with 17 bases left in between. The CDR3 DNA sequence: TGTGCCAGCAGTGGGAGACAGGCCTTGTTATCCTACGAGCAGTACTTC. Its translation is CASSGRQALLSYEQYF.

The chain couples TRBV11-2 to TRBJ2-1; 8 bases are a match to TRBD2. The CDR3 covers 19 residues. Germline lookup yields CDR1 SGHAT and CDR2 FQNNGV. With 5 bases clipped from V and 2 bases from J, the junction kept 17 bases outside the gene matches. The CDR3 region has the DNA TGTGCCAGCAGCCGAACAACCCCTCGGTTTAGCGGGACCTACAATGAGCAGTTCTTC. Protein product: CASSRTTPRFSGTYNEQFF.

The rearrangement joins TRBV5-1 to TRBJ2-7, with D perhaps TRBD2 (5 bases). There are 14 residues in the CDR3. V lost 0 bases to trimming and J lost 5 bases, with 12 bases between them. The germline gives CDR1 SGHRS, CDR2 YFSETQ. The CDR3: CASSLGAGVHEQYF. CDR3 DNA: TGCGCCAGCAGCTTGGGAGCCGGGGTCCACGAGCAGTACTTC.

The sample holds one count of this clone. The chain links TRBV18 to TRBJ2-3; D remains unclear. The germline V gene encodes CDR1 KGHSH and CDR2 LQKENI. The CDR3 runs to 14 residues. V lost 3 bases and J lost 1, with 8 bases in between. CDR3 in DNA: TGTGCCAGCTCACCCCCGCGGCGCACAGATACGCAGTATTTT. Its protein is CASSPPRRTDTQYF. Full variable domain (remainder filled in from reference TRBV18 and TRBJ2-3): NAGVMQNPRHLVRRRGQEARLRCSPMKGHSHVYWYRQLPEEGLKFMVYLQKENIIDESGMPKERFSAEFPKEGPSILRIQQVVRGDSAAYFCASSPPRRTDTQYFGPGTRLTVL.

The V and J genes are TRBV9 and TRBJ2-1; D might be TRBD2 (5 bases). The CDR3 runs 17 residues. Germline CDR1 and CDR2: SGDLS and YYNGEE. Deletions cut 0 bases from V and 1 base from J, with 14 bases between. The DNA of the CDR3 is TGTGCCAGCAGCGTAGGATATGGCGGACTTTCCTACAATGAGCAGTTCTTC. Translated: CASSVGYGGLSYNEQFF.

The V gene is TRBV10-3, the J gene TRBJ2-7; 10 bases match TRBD1. Trimming removed 2 bases from V and 3 bases from J; junction bases left unmatched: 10. This CDR3 is 17 amino acids long. Germline CDR1 and CDR2: ENHRY and SYGVKD. This chain's CDR3 is CAISEPHGGDRGYEQYF. Here the CDR3 DNA reads TGTGCCATCAGTGAGCCACATGGGGGGGACAGGGGCTACGAGCAGTACTTC.

The table lists this clone with a count of one. The rearrangement uses TRBV11-3 and TRBJ1-1, with D unclear. Trimming shortened V by 2 bases and J by 0 bases, and 16 bases separated the two germline ends. Looked up from germline, CDR1 is SGHNT and CDR2 is YENEEA. The CDR3 contains 17 residues. CDR3 sequence reads: CASSLYSGLGMNTEAFF. The CDR3 DNA follows: TGTGCCAGCAGCTTATATTCGGGGTTGGGGATGAACACTGAAGCTTTCTTT.

The rearrangement uses TRBV7-9 and TRBJ2-5; TRBD2 agrees at 13 bases. This CDR3 spans 16 amino acids. V lost 5 bases, J lost 1 base, and 4 bases stayed unmatched. Germline-derived CDR1 and CDR2 are SEHNR and FQNEAQ (reference sequence). The CDR3: CASSVTSGRVQETQYF. The CDR3 DNA reads TGTGCCAGCAGCGTTACTAGCGGGAGGGTCCAAGAGACCCAGTACTTC.

This chain uses TRBV7-2 with TRBJ2-7; a weak D match, TRBD1 (5 bases). V shed 2 bases and J shed 5 bases, with 10 bases lying between them. The germline V gene encodes CDR1 SGHTA and CDR2 FQGNSA. CDR3 length: 13 residues. This CDR3 is CASSLSGLDEQYF. The CDR3 bases are TGTGCCAGCAGCTTATCAGGGCTGGACGAGCAGTACTTC.

In nucleotides, the CDR3 is TGTGCCAGCTCACCGTCGGCTAGCGGGAGCTCCTACGAGCAGTACTTC. As protein: CASSPSASGSSYEQYF. The chain uses TRBV18 and TRBJ2-7; 10 bases line up with TRBD2. Germline lookup yields CDR1 KGHSH and CDR2 LQKENI. V gave up 3 bases and J gave up 0 bases; unmatched junction bases: 5. The CDR3 has 16 residues.